What follows are 26 T cell receptor beta chains derived from one specimen sequenced in a study of identical twins (TCRdb year 2016). Receptor libraries were prepared by 5' RACE. Instrument on record: Illumina HiSeq 2000. In-frame beta chains were kept once TCRdb had trimmed the public reads at Q25 with fastp and called clones with MiXCR. CDR3 protein sequences are deduplicated, and each keeps its most common genes and DNA. The table for this sample lists about 520,000 distinct CDR3 sequences; 20% to 25% of them were counted only once. In total, the top ten clones hold roughly 0.91% of the sample. These same records also appear under a second study, on T cells expressing NK-cell markers.

Sequencing was carried out using CD4+ T cells sorted from blood. These receptors all come from a woman between 18 and 30 years old in good health.

This clonotype was observed a few times. V gene TRBV5-1 combines with J gene TRBJ2-2; D is unresolved. This CDR3 has 13 residues. Trimming pared 1 base from V and 3 bases from J, leaving 4 bases between. CDR1 and CDR2 (germline): SGHRS, YFSETQ. Written as DNA, the CDR3 is TGCGCCAGCAGCTTGCCCTACACCGGGGAGCTGTTTTTT. Encoded protein: CASSLPYTGELFF.

This clonotype has only a few counts. The rearrangement uses TRBV6-5 and TRBJ2-7, with TRBD1 matching over 7 bases. CDR1 and CDR2 (germline): MNHEY, SVGAGI. This CDR3 region has 16 residues. The junction had 9 bases not matched to a gene; V was cut back by 4 bases and J by 0 bases. This chain's CDR3 is CASSFQGVRVSYEQYF. DNA for the CDR3: TGTGCCAGCAGTTTCCAGGGGGTCAGGGTCTCCTACGAGCAGTACTTC.

This clonotype was seen only a few times. The rearrangement uses TRBV29-1 and TRBJ1-1, with TRBD1 as a possible D gene (5 bases). V shed 8 bases and J shed 2 bases, with 12 bases lying between them. This CDR3 has 12 amino acids. Germline V gene sequence: CDR1 SQVTM, CDR2 ANQGSEA. The CDR3 loop reads CSPTTVNTEAFF. The CDR3 DNA follows: TGCAGCCCCACGACAGTAAACACTGAAGCTTTCTTT.

V is TRBV3-1 and J is TRBJ2-2; tentatively, D is TRBD1 (5 bases). Germline V lookup: CDR1 LGHDT, CDR2 YNNKEL (reference sequence). Trimming cost V 0 bases and J 3 bases, with 17 bases left between them. The CDR3 runs to 18 residues. Here the CDR3 reads CASSQELVLRAYTGELFF. CDR3 nucleotide sequence: TGTGCCAGCAGCCAAGAACTTGTCCTCAGGGCTTACACCGGGGAGCTGTTTTTT.

The rearrangement uses TRBV18 and TRBJ2-3; D not resolved. Trimming took 3 bases from V and 2 from J, leaving 6 bases between them. The germline CDR1 and CDR2 sequences are KGHSH and LQKENI. The CDR3 loop spans 13 amino acids. The CDR3 here is CASSPDSTDTQYF. The CDR3 coding sequence is TGTGCCAGCTCACCCGACTCCACAGATACGCAGTATTTT.

V gene TRBV7-9 combines with J gene TRBJ1-1, with D unclear. CDR3 length: 15 amino acids. The V end lost 1 base, the J end lost 1 base, and 10 bases lay between the germline ends. Germline loops: CDR1 SEHNR, CDR2 FQNEAQ (reference sequence). CDR3 DNA sequence: TGTGCCAGCAGCTTAGAAGGAGACCCGAACACTGAAGCTTTCTTT. Translation gives CASSLEGDPNTEAFF.

The sample holds many counts of this clonotype. The rearrangement links TRBV12-3 or TRBV12-4 to TRBJ2-1; D is perhaps TRBD2 (6 bases). The CDR3 has 15 amino acids. V lost 1 base to trimming and J lost 0 bases, with 7 bases between them. The DNA for the CDR3 is TGTGCCAGCAGTTTAGACGGGAGCTCCTACAATGAGCAGTTCTTC. It codes for CASSLDGSSYNEQFF.

This clonotype was recorded at least ten times. V gene TRBV20-1 combines with J gene TRBJ2-1; 7 bases map to TRBD1. Germline loops: CDR1 DFQATT, CDR2 SNEGSKA (reference sequence). V lost 3 bases, J lost 12 bases, and 14 bases stayed unmatched. The CDR3 is made up of 14 amino acids. The CDR3 is CSARPTGTQGVQFF. Written as DNA, the CDR3 is TGCAGTGCTAGGCCGACAGGGACCCAGGGAGTGCAGTTCTTC.

J is TRBJ1-2 and V is TRBV11-1; maybe TRBD1 (5 bases). Germline CDR1 is SGHAT and CDR2 is FQDESV (reference sequence). The CDR3 spans 12 residues. The ends were cut back, 3 bases at V and 6 bases at J, with 8 bases in the middle. Here the CDR3 DNA reads TGTGCCAGCAGCTTGGCGGGACATGGCTACACCTTC. This sequence encodes CASSLAGHGYTF.

The table lists this clonotype with a few counts. The chain has TRBV10-2 and TRBJ1-1, with 7 positions matching TRBD1. J lost 3 bases, V lost 3 bases, and 4 bases had no gene match. This CDR3 is built from 14 residues. Germline V CDR1 and CDR2: WSHSY, SAAADI. The CDR3 protein is CASSDRGLDTEAFF. The CDR3 DNA sequence: TGCGCCAGCAGTGATAGGGGGCTCGACACTGAAGCTTTCTTT.

This clonotype has a handful of counts. The chain couples TRBV21-1 to TRBJ1-1; the table's D gene call, TRBD1, was not cross checked with the DNA. TRBV21-1 is designated a pseudogene. The CDR3 is 17 residues long. This chain's CDR3 is CASSKSGQGNGDTEAFF. CDR3 DNA sequence: TGTGCCAGCAGCAAATCCGGACAGGGAAATGGTGACACTGAAGCTTTCTTT.

The chain carries TRBV20-1 and TRBJ2-7; 7 nucleotides match TRBD1. The CDR3 covers 14 residues. CDR1 is DFQATT and CDR2 is SNEGSKA in the germline V gene (reference sequence). J gave up 3 bases and V 0 bases, and 5 bases lay outside the gene matches. CDR3 amino acids: CSARDRGKVYEQYF. The CDR3, as DNA: TGCAGTGCTAGAGACAGGGGGAAGGTCTACGAGCAGTACTTC.

The chain is built from TRBV18 and TRBJ2-7; no reliable D call. V was cut by 2 bases and J by 2 bases, with 7 bases left in between. The CDR3 has 13 amino acids. Germline V gene lookup returns CDR1 KGHSH and CDR2 LQKENI. CDR3 sequence reads: CASSPVGAYEQYF. The CDR3 nucleotides read TGTGCCAGCTCACCAGTTGGAGCCTACGAGCAGTACTTC.

This clonotype has more than one count but fewer than ten. V is TRBV10-3 and J is TRBJ2-3; 13 positions match TRBD2. Germline CDR1 and CDR2: ENHRY and SYGVKD. V trimming: 4 bases; J trimming: 3 bases; junction bases outside the gene matches: 7. The CDR3 runs to 17 residues. CDR3 in amino acids: CAISGKTSGGKTDTQYF. The CDR3 nucleotides are TGTGCCATCAGTGGAAAGACTAGCGGGGGGAAGACAGATACGCAGTATTTT.

This clonotype has at least ten counts. The chain uses TRBV3-1 and TRBJ1-2; D ambiguous. Looked up from germline, CDR1 is LGHDT and CDR2 is YNNKEL (reference sequence). This CDR3 has 12 amino acids. With 0 bases removed from V and 7 bases from J, the gap between germline ends came to 6 bases. CDR3 nucleotide sequence: TGTGCCAGCAGCCAAGATGGGCGTGGCTACACCTTC. This sequence encodes CASSQDGRGYTF.

This sequence joins TRBV9 and TRBJ2-1; no definite D call. Germline V gene sequence: CDR1 SGDLS, CDR2 YYNGEE. This CDR3 region has 14 residues. Trimming took off 0 bases at V and 9 bases at J, with 13 bases between the two ends. The CDR3 sequence: CASSVGLLAGEQFF. The CDR3 DNA reads as TGTGCCAGCAGCGTAGGGCTTCTGGCTGGTGAGCAGTTCTTC.

V is TRBV9 and J is TRBJ2-1, with TRBD2 matching over 13 bases. Per the germline V gene, CDR1 is SGDLS and CDR2 is YYNGEE. The CDR3 totals 20 residues. J gave up 10 bases and V 4 bases, and 23 bases lay outside the gene matches. The CDR3, as DNA: TGTGCCAGCAGCCCACCATCCGGACTAGCGGGGGACCCCCCGGCGGGGGAGCAGTTCTTC. As protein: CASSPPSGLAGDPPAGEQFF. The full variable domain, in which reference TRBV9 and TRBJ2-1 provide the parts outside the CDR3, is DSGVTQTPKHLITATGQRVTLRCSPRSGDLSVYWYQQSLDQGLQFLIQYYNGEERAKGNILERFSAQQFPDLHSELNLSSLELGDSALYFCASSPPSGLAGDPPAGEQFFGPGTRLTVL.

This clonotype turned up a few times. The chain carries TRBV20-1 and TRBJ2-7, with TRBD1 identical over 10 bases. Trimming removed 5 bases from V and 6 bases from J; junction bases left unmatched: 4. Germline values: CDR1 DFQATT, CDR2 SNEGSKA (reference sequence). The length of the CDR3 is 12 residues. For the CDR3, the DNA is TGCAGTGCTCCGGGACAGGGGCTCGAGCAGTACTTC. The encoded protein is CSAPGQGLEQYF.

The sample holds a few counts of this clonotype. The CDR3 loop is CASSPRQGVANYGYTF. The CDR3 DNA sequence: TGTGCCAGCAGCCCGAGACAGGGGGTGGCTAACTATGGCTACACCTTC. The genes are TRBV9 and TRBJ1-2, with TRBD1 matching 9 bases. J was trimmed by 0 bases and V by 4 bases; bases with no gene match: 7. CDR3 size: 16 residues. Germline CDR1 reads SGDLS; CDR2 reads YYNGEE.

This chain joins TRBV11-2 and TRBJ2-2; 10 nucleotides align to TRBD1. Germline CDR1 and CDR2: SGHAT and FQNNGV. V dropped 5 bases and J dropped 7; count of bases not matched to a gene: 4. The CDR3 length is 14 residues. Here the CDR3 reads CASSKDRGIGELFF. CDR3 coding DNA: TGTGCCAGCAGCAAGGACAGGGGGATCGGGGAGCTGTTTTTT.

This clonotype was seen more than once but under ten times. V usage is TRBV3-1 and J usage is TRBJ1-5; D gene uncertain. With 4 bases removed from V and 7 bases from J, the gap between germline ends came to 11 bases. The CDR3 spans 13 residues. CDR1 and CDR2 (germline): LGHDT, YNNKEL (reference sequence). The DNA of the CDR3 is TGTGCCAGCAGCCGAGGACGCGGCCAGCCCCAGCATTTT. This codes for CASSRGRGQPQHF.

This clonotype was observed many times. The rearrangement joins TRBV9 to TRBJ2-7, with D perhaps TRBD1 (5 bases). Germline V gives CDR1 SGDLS, CDR2 YYNGEE. V was shortened by 4 bases and J by 2 bases, with 10 bases between the two germline ends. The CDR3 has 13 amino acids. CDR3 protein: CASSSGSTYEQYF. The CDR3 DNA reads TGTGCCAGCAGCTCAGGGTCGACCTACGAGCAGTACTTC.

This clonotype was counted only a few times. The chain employs TRBV20-1 and TRBJ2-1; 8 nucleotides agree with TRBD1. This CDR3 has 12 residues. J lost 7 bases, V lost 6 bases, and 5 bases had no gene match. Looked up from germline, CDR1 is DFQATT and CDR2 is SNEGSKA (reference sequence). In nucleotides, the CDR3 is TGCAGTGCCACCCGGACAGGGAATGAGCAGTTCTTC. Translation gives CSATRTGNEQFF.

The genes are TRBV10-3 and TRBJ2-2; 7 bases map to TRBD2. V lost 6 bases to trimming and J lost 3 bases; unmatched junction nucleotides: 4. This CDR3 is 14 amino acids long. CDR1 ENHRY and CDR2 SYGVKD come from the germline V gene. CDR3 sequence: CAIRLASHTGELFF. CDR3 nucleotides: TGTGCCATCAGACTAGCGTCACACACCGGGGAGCTGTTTTTT.

CDR3 protein: CASSQVYAGQLNEKLFF. The DNA of the CDR3 is TGCGCCAGCAGCCAAGTCTATGCGGGACAGCTTAATGAAAAACTGTTTTTT. The chain carries TRBV4-3 and TRBJ1-4, with 7 bases matching TRBD1. V lost 1 base, J lost 4 bases, and 9 bases stayed unmatched. The germline gives CDR1 LGHNA, CDR2 YSLEER. The length of the CDR3 is 17 residues.

A few counts support this clonotype. J is TRBJ2-7 and V is TRBV20-1; 8 bases are shared with TRBD1. This CDR3 comprises 13 residues. The V and J ends lost 4 bases and 1 base, in that order; junction bases with no gene match: 3. Germline values: CDR1 DFQATT, CDR2 SNEGSKA (reference sequence). The CDR3 nucleotides read TGCAGTGCTATACAGGGGGTTTCCTACGAGCAGTACTTC. It is translated as CSAIQGVSYEQYF.